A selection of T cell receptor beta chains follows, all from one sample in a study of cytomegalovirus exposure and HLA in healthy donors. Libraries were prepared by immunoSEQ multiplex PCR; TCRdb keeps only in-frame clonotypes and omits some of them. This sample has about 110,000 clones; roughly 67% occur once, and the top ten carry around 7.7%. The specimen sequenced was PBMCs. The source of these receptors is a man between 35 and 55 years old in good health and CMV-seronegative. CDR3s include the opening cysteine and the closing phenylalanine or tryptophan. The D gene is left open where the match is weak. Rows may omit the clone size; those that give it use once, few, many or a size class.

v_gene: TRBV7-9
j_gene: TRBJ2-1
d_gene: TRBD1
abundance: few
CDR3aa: CASSSQGANEQFF
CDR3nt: TGTGCCAGCAGCTCTCAGGGGGCAAATGAGCAGTTCTTC

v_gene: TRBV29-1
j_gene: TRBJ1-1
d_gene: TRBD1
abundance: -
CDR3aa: CSAGQGRDTEAFF
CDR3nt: TGCAGCGCAGGACAGGGGAGGGACACTGAAGCTTTCTTT

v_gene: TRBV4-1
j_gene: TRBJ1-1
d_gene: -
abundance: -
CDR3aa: CASSRGSGGTEAFF
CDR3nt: TGCGCCAGCAGCCGAGGGTCGGGGGGCACTGAAGCTTTCTTT

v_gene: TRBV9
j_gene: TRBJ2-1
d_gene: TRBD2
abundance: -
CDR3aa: CASSSLAGGRWNEQFF
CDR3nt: TGTGCCAGCAGCTCCCTGGCGGGGGGGCGGTGGAATGAGCAGTTCTTC

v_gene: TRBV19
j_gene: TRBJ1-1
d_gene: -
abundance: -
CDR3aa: CASSYTRADTEAFF
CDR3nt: TGTGCCAGTAGTTATACCAGGGCCGACACTGAAGCTTTCTTT

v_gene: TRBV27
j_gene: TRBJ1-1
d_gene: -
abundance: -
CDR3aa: CASSSPGGGLSTEAFF
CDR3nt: TGTGCCAGCAGTTCCCCTGGCGGGGGGCTCTCCACTGAAGCTTTCTTT

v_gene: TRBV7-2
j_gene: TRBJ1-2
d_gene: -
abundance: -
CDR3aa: CASSPTSSTGLRGYTF
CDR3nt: TGTGCCAGCAGCCCCACTTCCTCTACAGGGTTGCGGGGCTACACCTTC

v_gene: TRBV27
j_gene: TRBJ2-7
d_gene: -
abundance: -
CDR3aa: CASSRDFSSYEQYF
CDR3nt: TGTGCCAGCAGTCGGGACTTTAGCTCCTACGAGCAGTACTTC

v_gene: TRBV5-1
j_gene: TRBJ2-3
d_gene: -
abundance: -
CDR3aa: CASSLQAQGPTDTQYF
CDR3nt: TGCGCCAGCAGCTTACAGGCACAGGGCCCCACAGATACGCAGTATTTT

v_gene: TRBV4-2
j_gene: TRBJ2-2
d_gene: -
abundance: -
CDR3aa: CASSQAGVAGELFF
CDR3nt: TGTGCCAGCAGCCAAGCAGGCGTCGCCGGGGAGCTGTTTTTT

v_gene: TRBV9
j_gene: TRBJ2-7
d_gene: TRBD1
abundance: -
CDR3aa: CASSVGLRQGNDEQYF
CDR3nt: TGTGCCAGCAGCGTTGGCTTACGACAGGGTAACGACGAGCAGTACTTC